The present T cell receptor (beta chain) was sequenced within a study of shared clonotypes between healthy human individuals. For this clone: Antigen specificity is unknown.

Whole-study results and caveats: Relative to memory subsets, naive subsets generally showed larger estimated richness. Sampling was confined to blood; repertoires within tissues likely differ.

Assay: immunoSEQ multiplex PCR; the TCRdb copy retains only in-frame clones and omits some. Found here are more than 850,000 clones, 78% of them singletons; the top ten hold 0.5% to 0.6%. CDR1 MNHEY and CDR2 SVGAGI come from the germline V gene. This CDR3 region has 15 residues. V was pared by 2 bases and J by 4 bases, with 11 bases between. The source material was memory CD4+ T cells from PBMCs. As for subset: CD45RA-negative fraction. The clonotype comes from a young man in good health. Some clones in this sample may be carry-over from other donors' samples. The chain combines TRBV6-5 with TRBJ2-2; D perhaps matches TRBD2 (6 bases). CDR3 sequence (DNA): TGTGCCAGCAGTTACCTTCAGGGACTCACCGGGGAGCTGTTTTTT. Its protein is CASSYLQGLTGELFF.